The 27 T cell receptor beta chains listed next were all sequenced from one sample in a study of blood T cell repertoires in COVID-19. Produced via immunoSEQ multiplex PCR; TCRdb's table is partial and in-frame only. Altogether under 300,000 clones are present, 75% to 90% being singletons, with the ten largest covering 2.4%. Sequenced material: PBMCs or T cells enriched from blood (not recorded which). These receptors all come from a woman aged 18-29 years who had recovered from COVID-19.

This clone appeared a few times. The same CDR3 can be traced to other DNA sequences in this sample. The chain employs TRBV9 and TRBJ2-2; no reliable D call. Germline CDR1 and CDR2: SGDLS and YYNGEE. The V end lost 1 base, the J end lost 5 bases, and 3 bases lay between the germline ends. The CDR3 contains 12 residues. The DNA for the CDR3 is TGTGCCAGCAGCGTACGTACCGGGGAGCTGTTTTTT. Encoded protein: CASSVRTGELFF.

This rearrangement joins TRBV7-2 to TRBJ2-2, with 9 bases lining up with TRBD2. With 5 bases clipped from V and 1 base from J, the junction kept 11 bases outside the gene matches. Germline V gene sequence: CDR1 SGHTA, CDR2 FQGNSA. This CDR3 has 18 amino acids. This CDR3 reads CASSKKSQLAGNTGELFF. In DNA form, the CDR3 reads TGTGCCAGCAGCAAAAAATCCCAACTAGCGGGGAACACCGGGGAGCTGTTTTTT. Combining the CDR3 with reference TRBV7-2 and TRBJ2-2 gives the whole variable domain GAGVSQSPSNKVTEKGKDVELRCDPISGHTALYWYRQSLGQGLEFLIYFQGNSAPDKSGLPSDRFSAERTGGSVSTLTIQRTQQEDSAVYLCASSKKSQLAGNTGELFFGEGSRLTVL.

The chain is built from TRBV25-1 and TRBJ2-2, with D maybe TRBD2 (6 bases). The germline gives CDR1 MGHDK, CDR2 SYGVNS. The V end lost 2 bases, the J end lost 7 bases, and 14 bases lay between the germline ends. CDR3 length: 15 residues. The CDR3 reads CASSEPRGISGELFF. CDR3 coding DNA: TGTGCCAGCAGTGAACCCCGGGGGATTAGCGGGGAGCTGTTTTTT.

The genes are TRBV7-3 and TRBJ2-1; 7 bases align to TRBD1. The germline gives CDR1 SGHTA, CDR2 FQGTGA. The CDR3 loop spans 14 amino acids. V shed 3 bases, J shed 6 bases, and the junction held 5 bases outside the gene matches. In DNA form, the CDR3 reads TGTGCCAGCAGCTTCACAGGGGCGGGCAATGAGCAGTTCTTC. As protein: CASSFTGAGNEQFF.

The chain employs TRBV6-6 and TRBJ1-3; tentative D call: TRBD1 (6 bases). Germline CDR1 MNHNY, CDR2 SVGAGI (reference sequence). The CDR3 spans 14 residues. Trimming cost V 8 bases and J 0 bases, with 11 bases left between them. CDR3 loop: CASRRQVSGNTIYF. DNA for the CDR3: TGTGCCAGCCGACGACAGGTCTCTGGAAACACCATATATTTT.

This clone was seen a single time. This CDR3 reads CASSTGGRYEKLFF. The CDR3 bases are TGTGCCAGCAGTACAGGGGGGAGATACGAAAAACTGTTTTTT. The chain links TRBV6-5 to TRBJ1-4; 8 bases are a match to TRBD1. Germline-derived CDR1 and CDR2 are MNHEY and SVGAGI. This CDR3 spans 14 amino acids. J gave up 8 bases and V 5 bases, and 7 bases lay outside the gene matches.

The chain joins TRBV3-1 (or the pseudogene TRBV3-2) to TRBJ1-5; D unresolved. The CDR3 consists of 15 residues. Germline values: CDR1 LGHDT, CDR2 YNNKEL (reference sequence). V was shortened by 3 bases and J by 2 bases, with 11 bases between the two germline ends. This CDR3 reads CASSQTPRGNQPQHF. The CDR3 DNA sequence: TGTGCCAGCAGCCAGACACCGAGGGGCAATCAGCCCCAGCATTTT.

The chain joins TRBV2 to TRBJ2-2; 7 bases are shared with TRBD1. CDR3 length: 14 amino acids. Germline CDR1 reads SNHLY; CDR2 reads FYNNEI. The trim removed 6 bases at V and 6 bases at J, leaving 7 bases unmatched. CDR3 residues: CASSVIGGPGELFF. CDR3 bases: TGTGCCAGCAGCGTGATAGGGGGCCCCGGGGAGCTGTTTTTT.

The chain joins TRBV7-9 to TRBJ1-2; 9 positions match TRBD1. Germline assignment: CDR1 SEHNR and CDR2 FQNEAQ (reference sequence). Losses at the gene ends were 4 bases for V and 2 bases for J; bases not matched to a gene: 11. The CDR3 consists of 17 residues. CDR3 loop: CASSSPPTGGGNYGYTF. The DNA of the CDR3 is TGTGCCAGCAGCTCCCCCCCCACAGGGGGCGGGAACTATGGCTACACCTTC.

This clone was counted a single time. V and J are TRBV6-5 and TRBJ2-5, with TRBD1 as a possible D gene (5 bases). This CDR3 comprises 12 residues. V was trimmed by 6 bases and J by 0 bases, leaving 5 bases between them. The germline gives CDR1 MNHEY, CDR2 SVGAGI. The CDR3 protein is CASRGDQETQYF. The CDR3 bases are TGTGCCAGCAGAGGGGACCAAGAGACCCAGTACTTC.

The CDR3 DNA is TGCGCCAGCAGCTTGGCGTCGGGAAACATTCAGTACTTC. This gives the protein CASSLASGNIQYF. The chain recombines TRBV5-1 with TRBJ2-4; D ambiguous. Trimming removed 0 bases from V and 6 bases from J, with 7 bases in between. The length of the CDR3 is 13 residues. Germline-derived CDR1 and CDR2 are SGHRS and YFSETQ.

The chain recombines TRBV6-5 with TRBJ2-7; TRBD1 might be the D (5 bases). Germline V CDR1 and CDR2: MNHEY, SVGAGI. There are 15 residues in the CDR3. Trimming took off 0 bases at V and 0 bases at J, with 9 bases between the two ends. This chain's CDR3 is CASSYSNQGSYEQYF. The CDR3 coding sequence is TGTGCCAGCAGTTACTCGAACCAGGGCTCCTACGAGCAGTACTTC.

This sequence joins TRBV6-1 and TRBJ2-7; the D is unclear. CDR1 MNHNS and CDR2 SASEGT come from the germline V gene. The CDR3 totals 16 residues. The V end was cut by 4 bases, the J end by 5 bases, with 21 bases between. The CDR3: CASSAKYLVTKDEQYF. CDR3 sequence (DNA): TGTGCCAGCAGTGCCAAATATCTAGTAACCAAGGACGAGCAGTACTTC.

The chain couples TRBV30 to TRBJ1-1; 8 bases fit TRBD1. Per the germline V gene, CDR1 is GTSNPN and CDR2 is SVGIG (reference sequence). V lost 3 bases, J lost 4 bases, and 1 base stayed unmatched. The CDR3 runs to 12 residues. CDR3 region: CAWRGQGTEAFF. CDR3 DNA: TGTGCCTGGAGAGGACAGGGCACTGAAGCTTTCTTT.

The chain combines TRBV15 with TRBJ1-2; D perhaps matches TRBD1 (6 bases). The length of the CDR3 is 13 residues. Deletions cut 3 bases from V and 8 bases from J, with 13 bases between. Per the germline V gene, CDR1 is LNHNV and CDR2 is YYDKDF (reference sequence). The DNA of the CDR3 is TGTGCCACCAGCAGGGAACAGGGCGTCGGCTACACCTTC. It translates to CATSREQGVGYTF.

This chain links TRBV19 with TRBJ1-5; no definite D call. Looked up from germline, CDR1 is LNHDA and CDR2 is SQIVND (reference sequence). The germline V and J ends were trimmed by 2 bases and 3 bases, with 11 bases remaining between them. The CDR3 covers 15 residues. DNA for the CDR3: TGTGCCAGTAGTATAACCCTAGGCCCCAATCAGCCCCAGCATTTT. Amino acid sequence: CASSITLGPNQPQHF.

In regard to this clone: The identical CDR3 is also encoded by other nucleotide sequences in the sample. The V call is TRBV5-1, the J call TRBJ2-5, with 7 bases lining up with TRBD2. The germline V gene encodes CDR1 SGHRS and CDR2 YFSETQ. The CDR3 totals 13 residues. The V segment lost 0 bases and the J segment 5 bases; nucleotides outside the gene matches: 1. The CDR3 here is CASSLGGGETQYF. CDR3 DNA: TGCGCCAGCAGCTTGGGGGGAGGGGAGACCCAGTACTTC.

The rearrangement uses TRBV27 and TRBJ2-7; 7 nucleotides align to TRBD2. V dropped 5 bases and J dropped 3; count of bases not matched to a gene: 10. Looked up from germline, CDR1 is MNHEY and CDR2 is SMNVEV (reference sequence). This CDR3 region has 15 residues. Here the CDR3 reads CASSRPGGTYYEQYF. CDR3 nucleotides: TGTGCCAGCAGTCGCCCCGGGGGGACCTACTACGAGCAGTACTTC.

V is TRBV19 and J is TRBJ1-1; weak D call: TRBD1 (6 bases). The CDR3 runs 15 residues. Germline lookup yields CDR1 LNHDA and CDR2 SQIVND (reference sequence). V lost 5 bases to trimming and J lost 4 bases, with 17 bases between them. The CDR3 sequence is CASSAQQGRTTEAFF. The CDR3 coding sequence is TGTGCCAGTAGTGCCCAACAGGGAAGGACCACTGAAGCTTTCTTT.

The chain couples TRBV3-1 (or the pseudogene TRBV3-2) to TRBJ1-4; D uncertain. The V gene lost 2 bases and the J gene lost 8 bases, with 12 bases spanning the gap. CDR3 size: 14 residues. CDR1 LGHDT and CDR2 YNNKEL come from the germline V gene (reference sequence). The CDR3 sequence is CASSQRGIGEKLFF. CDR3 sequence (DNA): TGTGCCAGCAGCCAACGAGGGATCGGCGAAAAACTGTTTTTT.

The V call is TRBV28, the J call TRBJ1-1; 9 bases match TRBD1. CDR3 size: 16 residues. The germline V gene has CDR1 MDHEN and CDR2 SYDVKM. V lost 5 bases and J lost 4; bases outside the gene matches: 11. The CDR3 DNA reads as TGTGCCAGCAGTCCAAGGGACAGGGCTCCGGGCACTGAAGCTTTCTTT. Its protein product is CASSPRDRAPGTEAFF.

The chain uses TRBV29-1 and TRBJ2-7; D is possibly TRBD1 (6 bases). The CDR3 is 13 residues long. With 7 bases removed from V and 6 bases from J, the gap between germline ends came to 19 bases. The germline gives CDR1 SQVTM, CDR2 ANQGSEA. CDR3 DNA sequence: TGCAGCGGGGTGGTATCAGGGGCGTCCGAGCAGTACTTC. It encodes CSGVVSGASEQYF.

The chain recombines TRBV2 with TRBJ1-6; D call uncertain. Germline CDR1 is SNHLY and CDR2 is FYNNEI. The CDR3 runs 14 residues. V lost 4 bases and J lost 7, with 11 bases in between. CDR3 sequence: CASSVIGGNSPLHF. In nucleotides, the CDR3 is TGTGCCAGCAGTGTAATCGGCGGGAATTCACCCCTCCACTTT.

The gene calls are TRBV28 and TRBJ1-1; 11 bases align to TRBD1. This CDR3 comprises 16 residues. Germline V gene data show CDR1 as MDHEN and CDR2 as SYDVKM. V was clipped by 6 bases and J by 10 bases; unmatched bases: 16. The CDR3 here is CASRTGQGVPSRSAFF. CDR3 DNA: TGTGCCAGCAGAACGGGACAGGGGGTCCCATCTCGCTCAGCTTTCTTT.

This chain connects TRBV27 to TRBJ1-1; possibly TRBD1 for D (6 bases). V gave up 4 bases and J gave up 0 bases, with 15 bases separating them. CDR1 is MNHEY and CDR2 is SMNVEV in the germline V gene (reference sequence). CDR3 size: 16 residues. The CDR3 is CASSSQGIVLNTEAFF. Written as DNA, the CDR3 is TGTGCCAGCAGTTCACAGGGTATCGTCTTGAACACTGAAGCTTTCTTT.

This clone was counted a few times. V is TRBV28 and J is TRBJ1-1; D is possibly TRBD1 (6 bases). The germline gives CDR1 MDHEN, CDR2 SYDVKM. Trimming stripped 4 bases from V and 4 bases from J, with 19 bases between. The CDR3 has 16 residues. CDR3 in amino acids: CASSSLLQGEGTEAFF. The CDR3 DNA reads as TGTGCCAGCAGTTCCCTCCTACAGGGCGAGGGCACTGAAGCTTTCTTT.

The CDR3 DNA sequence: TGTGCCAGCAGCTTGCGCGACTATGGCTACACCTTC. Its protein product is CASSLRDYGYTF. The chain uses TRBV5-6 and TRBJ1-2, with D unresolved. With 1 base removed from V and 3 bases from J, the gap between germline ends came to 4 bases. Germline CDR1 is SGHDT and CDR2 is YYEEEE. The CDR3 covers 12 residues.